These 14 T cell receptor beta chains came from one sample sequenced in a study of cytomegalovirus exposure and HLA in healthy donors. The data were produced by immunoSEQ multiplex PCR, yet TCRdb's version contains in-frame clones alone and is incomplete. The data show about 21,000 clones, with 97% seen just once and 9.5% to 10% held by the top ten. The sequencing sample was made of PBMCs. The receptors come from a man aged 25-45 years in good health and CMV-seropositive.

The V gene is TRBV29-1, the J gene TRBJ2-1; D unclear. Trimming took 3 bases from V and 5 from J, leaving 11 bases between them. Germline values: CDR1 SQVTM, CDR2 ANQGSEA. CDR3 length equals 13 residues. CDR3 nucleotides: TGCAGCGTTGATTTCCGAGCTAACAATGAGCAGTTCTTC. This gives the protein CSVDFRANNEQFF.

The rearrangement uses TRBV9 and TRBJ2-5, with a tentative D call TRBD1 (6 bases). Trimming took 7 bases from V and 9 from J, leaving 19 bases between them. CDR1 SGDLS and CDR2 YYNGEE come from the germline V gene. The CDR3 spans 13 residues. The CDR3 protein is CASGPAVTGPQYF. DNA for the CDR3: TGTGCCAGCGGCCCAGCGGTCACAGGGCCCCAGTACTTC.

The chain carries TRBV6-6 and TRBJ1-5, with D unresolved. The CDR3 totals 13 residues. Germline values: CDR1 MNHNY, CDR2 SVGAGI (reference sequence). V lost 7 bases and J 0 bases, leaving 7 bases between the germline ends. The CDR3 spells CASTVLSNQPQHF. DNA of the CDR3: TGTGCCAGCACCGTACTTAGCAATCAGCCCCAGCATTTT.

This sequence joins TRBV29-1 and TRBJ2-7; 9 bases align to TRBD2. Germline loops: CDR1 SQVTM, CDR2 ANQGSEA. The CDR3 sequence is 13 residues long. V lost 4 bases, J lost 3 bases, and 4 bases stayed unmatched. CDR3 nucleotides: TGCAGCGTTGTCCTAGCGGGATTCTACGAGCAGTACTTC. Amino acids: CSVVLAGFYEQYF.

The rearrangement joins TRBV7-9 to TRBJ2-7; D might be TRBD1 (5 bases). V lost 3 bases to trimming and J lost 6 bases, with 15 bases between them. This CDR3 contains 14 residues. Germline CDR1 and CDR2: SEHNR and FQNEAQ (reference sequence). In DNA form, the CDR3 reads TGTGCCAGCAGCTTTGGTGGGGCCGGCTCCGAGCAGTACTTC. This gives the protein CASSFGGAGSEQYF. Drawing the rest from reference TRBV7-9 and TRBJ2-7, the complete variable domain is DTGVSQNPRHKITKRGQNVTFRCDPISEHNRLYWYRQTLGQGPEFLTYFQNEAQLEKSRLLSDRFSAERPKGSFSTLEIQRTEQGDSAMYLCASSFGGAGSEQYFGPGTRLTVT.

The chain combines TRBV14 with TRBJ1-2; D gene ambiguous. V shed 4 bases and J shed 4 bases, with 10 bases lying between them. In germline, CDR1 is SGHDN, CDR2 FVKESK. CDR3 size: 13 residues. The CDR3 protein is CASSPNGGYGYTF. The CDR3 DNA is TGTGCCAGCAGCCCAAATGGCGGCTATGGCTACACCTTC. The full variable domain, its missing parts supplied by reference TRBV14 and TRBJ1-2, is EAGVTQFPSHSVIEKGQTVTLRCDPISGHDNLYWYRRVMGKEIKFLLHFVKESKQDESGMPNNRFLAERTGGTYSTLKVQPAELEDSGVYFCASSPNGGYGYTFGSGTRLTVV.

DNA for the CDR3: TGCAGCGGTTTAGACAGTCGAAAATCCTACGAGCAGTACTTC. Translating gives CSGLDSRKSYEQYF. The V gene is TRBV29-1, the J gene TRBJ2-7; tentatively, D is TRBD1 (5 bases). Deletions cut 7 bases from V and 1 base from J, with 17 bases between. The CDR3 contains 14 residues. Germline values: CDR1 SQVTM, CDR2 ANQGSEA.

The chain links TRBV6-5 to TRBJ2-1, with D tentatively TRBD2 (6 bases). Per the germline V gene, CDR1 is MNHEY and CDR2 is SVGAGI. V gave up 0 bases and J gave up 7 bases, with 7 bases separating them. The CDR3 covers 13 residues. In nucleotides, the CDR3 is TGTGCCAGCAGTTACTCGGCGGGGAATGAGCAGTTCTTC. It is translated as CASSYSAGNEQFF.

This rearrangement joins TRBV6-1 to TRBJ1-1; D perhaps matches TRBD1 (5 bases). The germline V and J ends were trimmed by 2 bases and 4 bases, with 8 bases remaining between them. This CDR3 region has 13 residues. Germline assignment: CDR1 MNHNS and CDR2 SASEGT. CDR3: CASSENRFTEAFF. Here the CDR3 DNA reads TGTGCCAGCAGTGAAAACAGGTTCACTGAAGCTTTCTTT.

The chain recombines TRBV19 with TRBJ1-5; the D gene is possibly TRBD1 (5 bases). The CDR3 has 13 amino acids. The germline V gene encodes CDR1 LNHDA and CDR2 SQIVND (reference sequence). Trimming took off 5 bases at V and 4 bases at J, with 9 bases between the two ends. CDR3 in DNA: TGTGCCAGTAGTCAGGGCCCGAATCAGCCCCAGCATTTT. Amino acid sequence: CASSQGPNQPQHF.

The chain carries TRBV25-1 and TRBJ2-2; 9 bases align to TRBD2. The CDR3 contains 15 residues. V was clipped by 6 bases and J by 4 bases; unmatched bases: 6. Germline CDR1 and CDR2: MGHDK and SYGVNS. CDR3 in DNA: TGTGCCAGCAGAGCGGGAGGATCGGTCACCGGGGAGCTGTTTTTT. Its translation is CASRAGGSVTGELFF.

CDR3 nucleotide sequence: TGTGCCAGCAGTGAAGGACGTGACTTGCGGGGCTACACCTTC. Amino acids: CASSEGRDLRGYTF. This chain uses TRBV6-1 with TRBJ1-2; D gene unclear. CDR1 and CDR2 from the germline V gene are MNHNS and SASEGT. V lost 1 base and J 8 bases, leaving 14 bases between the germline ends. This CDR3 spans 14 amino acids.

The gene calls are TRBV19 and TRBJ1-5, with 8 bases identical to TRBD1. After removal of 5 bases from V and 2 bases from J, the junction contained 5 bases not matched to a gene. Germline V CDR1 and CDR2: LNHDA, SQIVND (reference sequence). The CDR3 runs to 15 residues. The CDR3 loop reads CASSPGQGGNQPQHF. The CDR3 bases are TGTGCCAGTAGTCCAGGACAGGGAGGCAATCAGCCCCAGCATTTT.

Only one count was recorded for this clone. The chain has TRBV19 and TRBJ2-5, with 8 bases fitting TRBD2. Losses at the gene ends were 2 bases for V and 5 bases for J; bases not matched to a gene: 13. Germline V gene data show CDR1 as LNHDA and CDR2 as SQIVND (reference sequence). The CDR3 spans 17 residues. This chain's CDR3 is CASSISTSGSWIETQYF. The CDR3 coding sequence is TGTGCCAGTAGTATATCAACTAGCGGCTCTTGGATCGAGACCCAGTACTTC.